This T cell receptor beta chain appears in the sequencing data of a study of blood T cell repertoires in COVID-19. V lost 0 bases and J lost 8, with 17 bases in between. The CDR3 spans 16 residues. Germline CDR1 and CDR2: MNHNS and SASEGT. This table comes from immunoSEQ multiplex PCR, and its TCRdb copy is limited to in-frame clones, with some not included. Altogether almost 200,000 clones are present, roughly three quarters being singletons, with the ten largest covering around 6%. Input material: peripheral blood. V is TRBV6-1 and J is TRBJ1-3; tentative D call: TRBD1 (5 bases). The TCR sequence derives from a woman aged 40 to 55 with COVID-19, enrolled during active disease. The CDR3 protein is CASSEALWTNEYTIYF. The CDR3 coding sequence is TGTGCCAGCAGTGAAGCGCTTTGGACAAACGAGTACACCATATATTTT.